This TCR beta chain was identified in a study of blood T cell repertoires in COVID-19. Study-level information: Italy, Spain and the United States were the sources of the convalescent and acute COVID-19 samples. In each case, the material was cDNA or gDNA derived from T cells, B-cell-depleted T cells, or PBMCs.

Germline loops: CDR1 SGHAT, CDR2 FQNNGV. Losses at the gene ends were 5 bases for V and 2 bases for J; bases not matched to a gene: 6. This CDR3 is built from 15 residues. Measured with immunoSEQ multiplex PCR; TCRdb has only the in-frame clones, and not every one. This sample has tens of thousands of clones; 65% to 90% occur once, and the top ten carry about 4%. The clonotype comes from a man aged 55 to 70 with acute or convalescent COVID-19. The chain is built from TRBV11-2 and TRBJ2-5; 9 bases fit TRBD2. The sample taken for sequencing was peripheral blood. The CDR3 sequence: CASSQLAGIQETQYF. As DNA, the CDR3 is TGTGCCAGCAGCCAACTAGCGGGCATTCAAGAGACCCAGTACTTC.